The clone carrying this T cell receptor beta chain was found many times. The antigen remains unidentified. This sample is part of a study of identical twins. Overall study findings and caveats: Cord blood's abundant beta clonotypes had fewer insertions, unlike memory repertoires. In drawing conclusions, the study used cross-sectional statistical analysis and did not follow the same donors. With monozygotic twins, out-of-frame TCR alpha sharing exceeded what models estimated.

Unique molecular identifiers were present on cDNA, and template switching added a universal primer site. One entry per CDR3 protein results from TCRdb running MiXCR on the 5' RACE reads. The sample yields 1.5 million to 2 million distinct CDR3 sequences, around a third seen once. What was sequenced was cord blood. The sequence came from a newborn girl in good health.

Here the CDR3 DNA reads TGCGCCAGCAGCCAAGAACCCGCGGGAGAGCAGTACTTC. Protein sequence: CASSQEPAGEQYF. The chain uses TRBV4-1 and TRBJ2-7; weak D call: TRBD2 (6 bases). V dropped 0 bases and J dropped 7 bases, with 10 bases sitting between them. This CDR3 contains 13 residues. The germline gives CDR1 MGHRA, CDR2 YSYEKL.